Sequencing of this T cell receptor beta chain was carried out in a study of blood T cell repertoires in COVID-19. Study overall: The origin of the acute and convalescent COVID-19 samples was the United States, Italy and Spain. Sources were T cells, B-cell-depleted T cells, or PBMCs; the material itself was cDNA or gDNA.

Source study methods: Amplifying reference gene primers gave estimates of nucleated cell counts. Data came from immunoSEQ multiplex PCR; TCRdb stores just in-frame clones and leaves some out. D and trimming were read from the DNA, whereas the V and J calls and clone size are those reported in that table. Among 85,000 to 100,000 clones, about 76% were seen once, and the ten largest hold about 24%. The CDR3 is made up of 15 amino acids. Per the germline V gene, CDR1 is MNHEY and CDR2 is SVGAGI. Trimming removed 1 base from V and 4 bases from J, with 13 bases in between. This TCR was sampled from a human donor in a cohort sampled during active COVID-19. Input material: peripheral blood. V is TRBV6-5 and J is TRBJ1-2; no clear D. CDR3 amino acids: CASSYWASRPYGYTF. The CDR3 DNA follows: TGTGCCAGCAGTTACTGGGCAAGCCGTCCCTATGGCTACACCTTC.